This T cell receptor (beta chain) was sequenced during a study of blood T cell repertoires in COVID-19. Study-level background: From the United States, Italy and Spain came samples of acute and convalescent COVID-19. The cDNA or gDNA used as material had been derived from T cells, B-cell-depleted T cells, or PBMCs.

Using immunoSEQ multiplex PCR, the repertoire was profiled, and TCRdb retains in-frame clones only, with some absent. The sample yields roughly 110,000 clones, about 91% seen once. CDR1 is ENHRY and CDR2 is SYGVKD in the germline V gene. J was trimmed by 5 bases and V by 6 bases; bases with no gene match: 2. The CDR3 totals 14 residues. The sample holds one count of this clone. Sequenced material: peripheral blood. The sequence was obtained from a man aged 45-60 years with active or convalescent COVID-19. The V call is TRBV10-3, the J call TRBJ2-3; 13 nucleotides line up with TRBD2. The CDR3 region is CAIRGLAGQDTQYF. The CDR3 DNA is TGTGCCATCAGGGGACTAGCGGGACAAGATACGCAGTATTTT.